Below, 25 T cell receptor beta chains from the same sample are listed, as sequenced in a study of blood T cell repertoires in COVID-19. Assay: immunoSEQ multiplex PCR; the TCRdb copy retains only in-frame clones and omits some. The data contain 150,000 to 200,000 clones, about four fifths of them seen just once; the ten biggest clones take up approximately 9.9%. Sequenced material: peripheral blood. The receptors shown here come from a woman in her thirties or forties with COVID-19, enrolled during active disease.

The J gene is TRBJ2-1, the V gene TRBV11-2; maybe TRBD1 (5 bases). The germline CDR1 and CDR2 sequences are SGHAT and FQNNGV. V lost 4 bases, J lost 7 bases, and 14 bases lay in between. CDR3 length: 14 residues. The CDR3 DNA reads as TGTGCCAGCAGCTCCCTTCAGGGCCGAAATGAGCAGTTCTTC. This sequence encodes CASSSLQGRNEQFF.

The chain is built from TRBV7-9 and TRBJ2-1; 10 bases map to TRBD1. The CDR3 length is 15 residues. CDR1 and CDR2 from the germline V gene are SEHNR and FQNEAQ (reference sequence). Trimming at V came to 2 bases and at J to 5 bases, leaving 3 bases not matched to a gene. In nucleotides, the CDR3 is TGTGCCAGCAGCTTACGGGGACAGGGGAACAATGAGCAGTTCTTC. It is translated as CASSLRGQGNNEQFF. The full variable domain, completed using reference TRBV7-9 and TRBJ2-1, is DTGVSQNPRHKITKRGQNVTFRCDPISEHNRLYWYRQTLGQGPEFLTYFQNEAQLEKSRLLSDRFSAERPKGSFSTLEIQRTEQGDSAMYLCASSLRGQGNNEQFFGPGTRLTVL.

This clone has just a few counts. V usage is TRBV5-4 and J usage is TRBJ2-1, with D possibly matching TRBD2 (7 bases). Between the trimmed V and J ends, which lost 1 base and 11 bases, there was a span of 13 bases. Looked up from germline, CDR1 is SGHNT and CDR2 is YYREEE (reference sequence). CDR3 length: 13 amino acids. The CDR3 nucleotides read TGTGCCAGCAGCTTGCCAAGGGGGGGTAAGCAGTTCTTC. This encodes CASSLPRGGKQFF.

This clone appeared a few times. CDR3 sequence: CATSRGGARGGFYPIGEQFF. In DNA, the CDR3 is TGTGCCACCAGCAGAGGAGGTGCGCGGGGGGGATTCTACCCCATCGGTGAGCAGTTCTTC. The chain uses TRBV15 and TRBJ2-1, with 9 positions matching TRBD2. Germline values: CDR1 LNHNV, CDR2 YYDKDF (reference sequence). The CDR3 length is 20 residues. The trim removed 1 base at V and 9 bases at J, leaving 22 bases unmatched.

This chain uses TRBV4-1 with TRBJ2-3; the match to TRBD2 covers 11 bases. The germline CDR1 and CDR2 sequences are MGHRA and YSYEKL. The CDR3 totals 19 residues. J was trimmed by 0 bases and V by 4 bases; bases with no gene match: 12. CDR3 in amino acids: CASSRTPGTSGSSTDTQYF. The CDR3 nucleotides are TGCGCCAGCAGCCGCACCCCCGGGACTAGCGGTTCTAGCACAGATACGCAGTATTTT.

The chain links TRBV12-3 or TRBV12-4 to TRBJ1-4; TRBD1 aligns across 7 bases. Trimming took 7 bases from V and 6 from J; bases not matched to a gene: 5. The CDR3 runs 13 residues. The CDR3 protein is CASMRQGDEKLFF. The CDR3 DNA sequence: TGTGCCAGCATGCGACAGGGAGATGAAAAACTGTTTTTT.

J is TRBJ1-2 and V is TRBV14; D remains ambiguous. Trimming cost V 2 bases and J 2 bases, with 6 bases left between them. Germline CDR1 SGHDN, CDR2 FVKESK. CDR3 size: 13 residues. CDR3 in amino acids: CASSQYGNYGYTF. The CDR3 coding sequence is TGTGCCAGCAGCCAATACGGGAACTATGGCTACACCTTC.

This chain uses TRBV29-1 with TRBJ1-1; D is undetermined. CDR3 length: 12 residues. The germline V and J ends were trimmed by 6 bases and 0 bases, with 8 bases remaining between them. CDR1 is SQVTM and CDR2 is ANQGSEA in the germline V gene. The CDR3 nucleotides are TGCAGCGTCCCGGGTGTGAACACTGAAGCTTTCTTT. Protein: CSVPGVNTEAFF. Combining the CDR3 with reference TRBV29-1 and TRBJ1-1 gives the whole variable domain SAVISQKPSRDICQRGTSLTIQCQVDSQVTMMFWYRQQPGQSLTLIATANQGSEATYESGFVIDKFPISRPNLTFSTLTVSNMSPEDSSIYLCSVPGVNTEAFFGQGTRLTVV.

The rearrangement links TRBV6-1 to TRBJ1-6, with TRBD1 matching 8 bases. After removal of 9 bases from V and 10 bases from J, the junction contained 8 bases not matched to a gene. The V gene's germline CDR1 is MNHNS and CDR2 SASEGT. The CDR3 contains 13 residues. The CDR3 nucleotides are TGTGCCAGTTCAGGGGGCGCGAGATCACCCCTCCACTTT. Its protein product is CASSGGARSPLHF.

The gene calls are TRBV27 and TRBJ2-7; D is perhaps TRBD2 (6 bases). The germline gives CDR1 MNHEY, CDR2 SMNVEV (reference sequence). V gave up 3 bases and J gave up 0 bases, with 12 bases separating them. This CDR3 has 15 residues. In DNA form, the CDR3 reads TGTGCCAGCAGTTTGGGCCCCGGGAGCTCCTACGAGCAGTACTTC. This encodes CASSLGPGSSYEQYF.

The V and J genes are TRBV13 and TRBJ2-3, with D perhaps TRBD1 (5 bases). V shed 4 bases and J shed 2 bases, with 10 bases lying between them. Germline CDR1 and CDR2: PRHDT and FYEKMQ (reference sequence). This CDR3 has 14 amino acids. This CDR3 reads CASSSEDNTDTQYF. The CDR3 DNA reads TGTGCCAGCAGCTCCGAGGACAACACAGATACGCAGTATTTT.

The chain is built from TRBV7-9 and TRBJ2-1; 7 bases align to TRBD2. The germline V gene encodes CDR1 SEHNR and CDR2 FQNEAQ (reference sequence). This CDR3 spans 12 amino acids. The ends lost 8 bases at V and 6 bases at J; junction bases unmatched: 4. CDR3 region: CASQTSVNEQFF. CDR3 sequence (DNA): TGTGCCAGCCAAACTAGCGTCAATGAGCAGTTCTTC.

V is TRBV3-1 (or the pseudogene TRBV3-2) and J is TRBJ2-1; 7 bases align to TRBD2. Per the germline V gene, CDR1 is LGHDT and CDR2 is YNNKEL (reference sequence). CDR3 size: 14 residues. After removal of 2 bases from V and 6 bases from J, the junction contained 4 bases not matched to a gene. The CDR3 DNA reads as TGTGCCAGCAGCCAATCCGGGACTACCAATGAGCAGTTCTTC. The encoded protein is CASSQSGTTNEQFF.

The rearrangement joins TRBV9 to TRBJ2-1, with D unclear. Trimming took off 0 bases at V and 6 bases at J, with 13 bases between the two ends. The CDR3 runs 15 residues. Germline assignment: CDR1 SGDLS and CDR2 YYNGEE. The CDR3 DNA follows: TGTGCCAGCAGCGTAGCCCCCCAGGTTAGCAATGAGCAGTTCTTC. This translates into CASSVAPQVSNEQFF.

The chain has TRBV2 and TRBJ1-2, with no clear D. V lost 5 bases, J lost 7 bases, and 14 bases lay in between. CDR3 length: 13 amino acids. The germline V gene has CDR1 SNHLY and CDR2 FYNNEI. CDR3 sequence reads: CASSSEGVGGYTF. DNA for the CDR3: TGTGCCAGCAGTTCCGAGGGAGTAGGTGGCTACACCTTC.

The chain couples TRBV12-3 or TRBV12-4 to TRBJ2-1, with 7 positions matching TRBD2. The CDR3 runs to 12 residues. J lost 10 bases, V lost 4 bases, and 4 bases had no gene match. The chain's CDR3 is CASSWGGPEQFF. In DNA, the CDR3 is TGTGCCAGCAGTTGGGGAGGGCCGGAGCAGTTCTTC.

Only one count was recorded for this clone. V and J are TRBV7-2 and TRBJ2-1; TRBD1 matches at 8 bases. The CDR3 extends over 15 amino acids. The V segment lost 2 bases and the J segment 9 bases; nucleotides outside the gene matches: 9. The germline V gene encodes CDR1 SGHTA and CDR2 FQGNSA. This chain's CDR3 is CASSLYGRGLIEQFF. The CDR3 DNA reads TGTGCCAGCAGCTTATATGGCAGGGGGCTAATTGAGCAGTTCTTC.

The CDR3 nucleotides are TGTGCCAGCAGCTTAGACAGGGGTTTTGAGCAGTTCTTC. It specifies CASSLDRGFEQFF. The chain recombines TRBV11-1 with TRBJ2-1; 7 bases are shared with TRBD1. The V gene's germline CDR1 is SGHAT and CDR2 FQDESV (reference sequence). The CDR3 runs to 13 residues. J gave up 9 bases and V 1 base, and 3 bases lay outside the gene matches.

This rearrangement joins TRBV7-8 to TRBJ2-3; D ambiguous. Germline values: CDR1 SGHVS, CDR2 FQNEAQ. This CDR3 is built from 14 residues. Between the trimmed V and J ends, which lost 4 bases and 6 bases, there was a span of 14 bases. This CDR3 is CASSSPPELDTQYF. For the CDR3, the DNA is TGTGCCAGCAGCTCCCCCCCGGAGTTGGATACGCAGTATTTT. Combining the CDR3 with reference TRBV7-8 and TRBJ2-3 gives the whole variable domain GAGVSQSPRYKVAKRGQDVALRCDPISGHVSLFWYQQALGQGPEFLTYFQNEAQLDKSGLPSDRFFAERPEGSVSTLKIQRTQQEDSAVYLCASSSPPELDTQYFGPGTRLTVL.

This clone has only one observation. This chain links TRBV27 with TRBJ2-7, with D perhaps TRBD2 (6 bases). Germline V gene lookup returns CDR1 MNHEY and CDR2 SMNVEV (reference sequence). The V end lost 8 bases, the J end lost 5 bases, and 22 bases lay between the germline ends. This CDR3 has 15 residues. The CDR3 region is CASPSSEGGMHEQYF. CDR3 in DNA: TGTGCCAGCCCCTCGTCGGAGGGAGGAATGCACGAGCAGTACTTC.

This CDR3 is CASSIYGGFTGELFF. CDR3 coding DNA: TGTGCCAGTAGTATCTACGGGGGGTTTACCGGGGAGCTGTTTTTT. This chain connects TRBV19 to TRBJ2-2, with 7 bases fitting TRBD2. CDR1 and CDR2 from the germline V gene are LNHDA and SQIVND (reference sequence). V trimming: 3 bases; J trimming: 5 bases; junction bases outside the gene matches: 6. This CDR3 is 15 amino acids long. Supplemented by reference TRBV19 and TRBJ2-2, the full variable domain reads DGGITQSPKYLFRKEGQNVTLSCEQNLNHDAMYWYRQDPGQGLRLIYYSQIVNDFQKGDIAEGYSVSREKKESFPLTVTSAQKNPTAFYLCASSIYGGFTGELFFGEGSRLTVL.

In this sample, this clone turned up a few times. The rearrangement joins TRBV6-6 to TRBJ2-7, with 8 bases fitting TRBD2. The length of the CDR3 is 14 residues. Germline V gene lookup returns CDR1 MNHNY and CDR2 SVGAGI (reference sequence). J gave up 3 bases and V 8 bases, and 9 bases lay outside the gene matches. In DNA, the CDR3 is TGTGCCAGCGGAGGGGGGACTAGGGGCTACGAGCAGTACTTC. As protein: CASGGGTRGYEQYF.

The rearrangement joins TRBV7-9 to TRBJ2-5, with D unclear. Per germline, CDR1 SEHNR and CDR2 FQNEAQ (reference sequence). Between the trimmed V and J ends, which lost 7 bases and 1 base, there was a span of 10 bases. The CDR3 is 13 amino acids. CDR3 nucleotide sequence: TGTGCCAGCACCTCAGGCTCCCAAGAGACCCAGTACTTC. This translates into CASTSGSQETQYF.

The rearrangement uses TRBV7-2 and TRBJ1-4, with 11 bases lining up with TRBD1. Germline trimming cut 1 base from V and 8 bases from J; bases unmatched to any gene: 6. Germline V gene sequence: CDR1 SGHTA, CDR2 FQGNSA. This CDR3 comprises 16 residues. DNA of the CDR3: TGTGCCAGCAGCTTAGATCGGACAGGGGGCAAAGAAAAACTGTTTTTT. It specifies CASSLDRTGGKEKLFF.

The CDR3 reads CASSPRDREKSYNEQFF. The CDR3 region has the DNA TGCGCCAGCAGCCCCAGGGACAGGGAAAAATCCTACAATGAGCAGTTCTTC. The chain couples TRBV4-1 to TRBJ2-1; 9 bases fit TRBD1. The germline gives CDR1 MGHRA, CDR2 YSYEKL. The CDR3 is made up of 17 amino acids. Trimming removed 4 bases from V and 1 base from J; junction bases left unmatched: 8.